The T cell receptor beta chain under discussion was sequenced for a study of blood T cell repertoires in COVID-19. Study background: Researchers got acute and convalescent COVID-19 samples from the United States, Italy and Spain. T cells, B-cell-depleted T cells, or PBMCs supplied cDNA or gDNA.

Original handling: It was from reference gene primer amplification that nucleated cell counts were estimated. TCRdb's table, derived via immunoSEQ multiplex PCR, lists solely in-frame clones and lacks some. From that table come the V and J calls and clone size; the DNA was used to work out D and trimming. The sample records fewer than 300,000 clones, approximately 77% being singletons. Deletions cut 1 base from V and 7 bases from J, with 18 bases between. CDR1 is SGHAT, CDR2 FQNNGV, per germline. The CDR3 sequence is 16 residues long. The sequencing sample was made of peripheral blood. This receptor was obtained from a woman aged 18-29 years with acute or convalescent COVID-19. The chain carries TRBV11-2 and TRBJ2-3; a possible D gene is TRBD2 (6 bases). The CDR3: CASSLVYRGYPHTQYF. CDR3 DNA sequence: TGTGCCAGCAGCTTAGTTTACCGGGGGTACCCCCATACGCAGTATTTT.